This section outlines one TCR beta chain sequence together with its context. The data originate from a study of blood T cell repertoires in COVID-19. About the research overall: The origin of the acute and convalescent COVID-19 samples was the United States, Italy and Spain. T cells, B-cell-depleted T cells, or PBMCs provided the cDNA or gDNA that served as material.

Germline V gene sequence: CDR1 MNHEY, CDR2 SVGAGI. The V end was cut by 5 bases, the J end by 13 bases, with 12 bases between. The CDR3 runs to 12 residues. Per the original methods: It was from reference gene primer amplification that nucleated cell counts were estimated. The protocol was immunoSEQ multiplex PCR, while the TCRdb copy is restricted to in-frame clones and leaves out a portion. Clone size and the V and J calls come from that table; the DNA yielded D and trimming. The table has about 180,000 clones, roughly nine tenths seen once. The sequencing input was peripheral blood. This receptor was obtained from a young man who had recovered from COVID-19. The chain uses TRBV6-5 and TRBJ1-6; tentatively, D is TRBD1 (6 bases). CDR3 loop: CASSIQGSPLHF. For the CDR3, the DNA is TGTGCCAGCAGTATACAGGGAAGTCCCCTCCACTTT.